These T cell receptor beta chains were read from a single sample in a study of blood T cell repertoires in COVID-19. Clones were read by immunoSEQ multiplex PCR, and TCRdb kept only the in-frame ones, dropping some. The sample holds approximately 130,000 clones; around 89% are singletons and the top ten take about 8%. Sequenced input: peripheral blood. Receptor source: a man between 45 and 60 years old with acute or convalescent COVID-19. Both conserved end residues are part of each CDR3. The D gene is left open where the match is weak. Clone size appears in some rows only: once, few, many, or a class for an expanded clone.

CDR3nt: TGTGCCAGCAGCTTAAAGCTAGCGGGAGGGTACCAAGAGACCCAGTACTTC
CDR3aa: CASSLKLAGGYQETQYF
d_gene: TRBD2
v_gene: TRBV11-3
j_gene: TRBJ2-5
abundance: -

CDR3nt: TGTGCCAGTAGTGACGGGGGGAACACTGAAGCTTTCTTT
CDR3aa: CASSDGGNTEAFF
d_gene: -
v_gene: TRBV19
j_gene: TRBJ1-1
abundance: -

CDR3nt: TGTGCCAGCAGCAGGCGAAGGACTAGCCACTACGAGCAGTACTTC
CDR3aa: CASSRRRTSHYEQYF
d_gene: TRBD2
v_gene: TRBV11-3
j_gene: TRBJ2-7
abundance: -

CDR3nt: TGTGCCAGCAGCCGAAGACAGGGGTATGAGCAGTTCTTC
CDR3aa: CASSRRQGYEQFF
d_gene: TRBD1
v_gene: TRBV7-2
j_gene: TRBJ2-1
abundance: -

CDR3nt: TGTGCCTGGGCGATCGGCAGGGAATTTCGAAACACCATATATTTT
CDR3aa: CAWAIGREFRNTIYF
d_gene: -
v_gene: TRBV30
j_gene: TRBJ1-3
abundance: -

CDR3nt: TGTGCCAGCAGCTTACTTGCGGGAGTTTGGAATGAGCAGTTCTTC
CDR3aa: CASSLLAGVWNEQFF
d_gene: TRBD2
v_gene: TRBV7-2
j_gene: TRBJ2-1
abundance: -

CDR3nt: TGTGCCAGCAGTTACTCGATTAGTTCGACCGGGGAGCTGTTTTTT
CDR3aa: CASSYSISSTGELFF
d_gene: -
v_gene: TRBV6-5
j_gene: TRBJ2-2
abundance: -

CDR3nt: TGTGCCAGCAGCCAGGGGGCTGGTGGAAACACCATATATTTT
CDR3aa: CASSQGAGGNTIYF
d_gene: -
v_gene: TRBV14
j_gene: TRBJ1-3
abundance: -

CDR3nt: TGCGCCAGCAGCTTGAGGGTGGACAGGGGGCATACAGATACGCAGTATTTT
CDR3aa: CASSLRVDRGHTDTQYF
d_gene: TRBD1
v_gene: TRBV5-1
j_gene: TRBJ2-3
abundance: -

CDR3nt: TGTGCCAGCTCACCTACAGGGAAAGAGACCCAGTACTTC
CDR3aa: CASSPTGKETQYF
d_gene: -
v_gene: TRBV18
j_gene: TRBJ2-5
abundance: -

CDR3nt: TGTGCCGCACAGGTGGGGCTTTACTATGGCTACACCTTC
CDR3aa: CAAQVGLYYGYTF
d_gene: -
v_gene: TRBV30
j_gene: TRBJ1-2
abundance: -

CDR3nt: TGCGCCAGCAGTGATATAGAGACCCAGTACTTC
CDR3aa: CASSDIETQYF
d_gene: -
v_gene: TRBV10-2
j_gene: TRBJ2-5
abundance: -

CDR3nt: TGTGCCAGCAGCCAAGTGAGGAGCTCTGGAAACACCATATATTTT
CDR3aa: CASSQVRSSGNTIYF
d_gene: -
v_gene: TRBV14
j_gene: TRBJ1-3
abundance: -

CDR3nt: TGTGCCAGCAGCGTAGGAAGGGCGGGAGGGCCAAGCACAGATACGCAGTATTTT
CDR3aa: CASSVGRAGGPSTDTQYF
d_gene: TRBD2
v_gene: TRBV9
j_gene: TRBJ2-3
abundance: -

CDR3nt: TGTGCCAGCAGTGCTGAGACAGGGTCCGCCAATCAGCCCCAGCATTTT
CDR3aa: CASSAETGSANQPQHF
d_gene: TRBD1
v_gene: TRBV6-1
j_gene: TRBJ1-5
abundance: -

CDR3nt: TGTGCCAGCAGCCAATCGGGAGCCTATGAGCAGTTCTTC
CDR3aa: CASSQSGAYEQFF
d_gene: -
v_gene: TRBV3-1/TRBV3-2
j_gene: TRBJ2-1
abundance: -

CDR3nt: TGCAGCGTTGAAGATCGGCGGGCAAAAGGAGATGAGCAGTTCTTC
CDR3aa: CSVEDRRAKGDEQFF
d_gene: -
v_gene: TRBV29-1
j_gene: TRBJ2-1
abundance: -

CDR3nt: TGCGCCAGCAGCCAACCTCGAGGGGGAAATGAAAAACTGTTTTTT
CDR3aa: CASSQPRGGNEKLFF
d_gene: -
v_gene: TRBV4-1
j_gene: TRBJ1-4
abundance: -

CDR3nt: TGTGCCTGGAGCCTGGACGACAGTCAGCCCCAGCATTTT
CDR3aa: CAWSLDDSQPQHF
d_gene: -
v_gene: TRBV30
j_gene: TRBJ1-5
abundance: -

CDR3nt: TGTGCCAGTAGTGTACTCAACACTGAAGCTTTCTTT
CDR3aa: CASSVLNTEAFF
d_gene: -
v_gene: TRBV19
j_gene: TRBJ1-1
abundance: -

CDR3nt: TGTGCTAGTGGTTCCTCCCTAACAGGGGGGCTCTCCTACGAGCAGTACTTC
CDR3aa: CASGSSLTGGLSYEQYF
d_gene: TRBD1
v_gene: TRBV12-5
j_gene: TRBJ2-7
abundance: -

CDR3nt: TGTGCCAGCAGCGGCAGCACAGATACGCAGTATTTT
CDR3aa: CASSGSTDTQYF
d_gene: -
v_gene: TRBV7-2
j_gene: TRBJ2-3
abundance: -

CDR3nt: TGCGCCAGCAGCATGGAACCCAGGGTTTTGGCAGATACGCAGTATTTT
CDR3aa: CASSMEPRVLADTQYF
d_gene: -
v_gene: TRBV5-1
j_gene: TRBJ2-3
abundance: -

CDR3nt: TGTGCCAGCAGCCCCCGAGGTAGCGGGAGGACAGATACGCAGTATTTT
CDR3aa: CASSPRGSGRTDTQYF
d_gene: TRBD2
v_gene: TRBV5-6
j_gene: TRBJ2-3
abundance: -

CDR3nt: TGTGCCAGCGGCACCGGGATTATAGTGACTGAAGCTTTCTTT
CDR3aa: CASGTGIIVTEAFF
d_gene: -
v_gene: TRBV7-8
j_gene: TRBJ1-1
abundance: once

CDR3nt: TGTGCCAGCAGCCTACTAGCGGGAGGGGTTTACGCTGAGCAGTTCTTC
CDR3aa: CASSLLAGGVYAEQFF
d_gene: TRBD2
v_gene: TRBV3-1/TRBV3-2
j_gene: TRBJ2-1
abundance: -

CDR3nt: TGTGCCACCAGCAGGACAGGGTTTGGGAGCACTGAAGCTTTCTTT
CDR3aa: CATSRTGFGSTEAFF
d_gene: TRBD1
v_gene: TRBV15
j_gene: TRBJ1-1
abundance: once

CDR3nt: TGTGCCACCAGTGGTGTCCATTCCTACGAGCAGTACTTC
CDR3aa: CATSGVHSYEQYF
d_gene: -
v_gene: TRBV24-1
j_gene: TRBJ2-7
abundance: -

CDR3nt: TGTGCCACCAGTTTGACTAGCGGGAGGGCGGGTTACAATGAGCAGTTCTTC
CDR3aa: CATSLTSGRAGYNEQFF
d_gene: TRBD2
v_gene: TRBV24-1
j_gene: TRBJ2-1
abundance: -

CDR3nt: TGTGCCAGCAGCTTAAACAGGGGAAACACCGGGGAGCTGTTTTTT
CDR3aa: CASSLNRGNTGELFF
d_gene: TRBD1
v_gene: TRBV11-2
j_gene: TRBJ2-2
abundance: -

CDR3nt: TGTGCCAGCAGTGAACAGACACACATTTTCTATGGCTACACCTTC
CDR3aa: CASSEQTHIFYGYTF
d_gene: -
v_gene: TRBV6-1
j_gene: TRBJ1-2
abundance: -

CDR3nt: TGTGCCAGCAGTGAATTCCCACCCCCGGGACTAGCCTACAATGAGCAGTTCTTC
CDR3aa: CASSEFPPPGLAYNEQFF
d_gene: TRBD2
v_gene: TRBV25-1
j_gene: TRBJ2-1
abundance: -

CDR3nt: TGTGCCACCGAGACAGGGATGAACACTGAAGCTTTCTTT
CDR3aa: CATETGMNTEAFF
d_gene: TRBD1
v_gene: TRBV19
j_gene: TRBJ1-1
abundance: -

CDR3nt: TGTGCCAGCAGCCGTACCTCTGACAGGGAAGGCGGCTACACCTTC
CDR3aa: CASSRTSDREGGYTF
d_gene: TRBD1
v_gene: TRBV5-5
j_gene: TRBJ1-2
abundance: -

CDR3nt: TGTGCCAGCAGCCTGACTAGCGGGGTTGAGAATGAGCAGTTCTTC
CDR3aa: CASSLTSGVENEQFF
d_gene: TRBD2
v_gene: TRBV7-2
j_gene: TRBJ2-1
abundance: -

CDR3nt: TGTGCCAGCAGTTCCACTAGCACCCGGGGAGAGACCCAGTACTTC
CDR3aa: CASSSTSTRGETQYF
d_gene: -
v_gene: TRBV7-2
j_gene: TRBJ2-5
abundance: -

CDR3nt: TGTGCCAGTAGGATAGGACAGAACTATGGCTACACCTTC
CDR3aa: CASRIGQNYGYTF
d_gene: -
v_gene: TRBV6-5
j_gene: TRBJ1-2
abundance: -

CDR3nt: TGTGCCAGTAGTTCGACAGGGGGGAATGAAAAACTGTTTTTT
CDR3aa: CASSSTGGNEKLFF
d_gene: TRBD1
v_gene: TRBV19
j_gene: TRBJ1-4
abundance: few

CDR3nt: TGTGCCAGTAGTATGCTTCTACCCTCAAATGAGCAGTTCTTC
CDR3aa: CASSMLLPSNEQFF
d_gene: -
v_gene: TRBV19
j_gene: TRBJ2-1
abundance: -